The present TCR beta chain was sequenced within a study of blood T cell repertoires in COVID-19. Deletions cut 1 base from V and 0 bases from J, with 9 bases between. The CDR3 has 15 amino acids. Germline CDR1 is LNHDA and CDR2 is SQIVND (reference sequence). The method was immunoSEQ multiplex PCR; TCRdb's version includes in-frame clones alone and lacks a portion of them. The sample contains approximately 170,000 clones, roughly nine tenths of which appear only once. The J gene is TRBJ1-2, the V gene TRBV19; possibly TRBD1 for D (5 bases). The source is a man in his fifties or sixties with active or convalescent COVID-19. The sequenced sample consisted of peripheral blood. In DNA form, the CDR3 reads TGTGCCAGTAGTATAGGACAGAGAACTAACTATGGCTACACCTTC. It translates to CASSIGQRTNYGYTF.